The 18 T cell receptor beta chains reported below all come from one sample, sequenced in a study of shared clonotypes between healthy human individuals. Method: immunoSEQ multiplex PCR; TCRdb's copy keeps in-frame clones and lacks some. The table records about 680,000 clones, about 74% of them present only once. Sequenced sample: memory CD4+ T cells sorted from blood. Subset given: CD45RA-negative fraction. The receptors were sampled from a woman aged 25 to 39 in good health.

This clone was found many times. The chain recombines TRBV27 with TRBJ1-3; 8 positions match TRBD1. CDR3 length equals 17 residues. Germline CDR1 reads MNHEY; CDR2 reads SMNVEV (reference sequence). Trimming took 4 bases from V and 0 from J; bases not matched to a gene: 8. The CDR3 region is CASSSRTGKNSGNTIYF. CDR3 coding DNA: TGTGCCAGCAGTTCCCGGACAGGGAAGAACTCTGGAAACACCATATATTTT.

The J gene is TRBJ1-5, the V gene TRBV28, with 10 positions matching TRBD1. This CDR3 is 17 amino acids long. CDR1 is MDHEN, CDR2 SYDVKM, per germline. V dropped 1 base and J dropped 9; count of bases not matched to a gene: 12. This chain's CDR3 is CASSLYLPGQGIGPQHF. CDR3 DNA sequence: TGTGCCAGCAGTTTATACCTTCCGGGACAGGGGATAGGGCCCCAGCATTTT. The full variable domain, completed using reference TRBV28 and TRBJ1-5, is DVKVTQSSRYLVKRTGEKVFLECVQDMDHENMFWYRQDPGLGLRLIYFSYDVKMKEKGDIPEGYSVSREKKERFSLILESASTNQTSMYLCASSLYLPGQGIGPQHFGDGTRLSIL.

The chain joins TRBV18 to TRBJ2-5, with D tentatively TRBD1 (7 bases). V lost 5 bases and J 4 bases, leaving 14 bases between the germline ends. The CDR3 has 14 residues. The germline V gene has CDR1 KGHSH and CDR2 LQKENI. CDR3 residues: CASSREAGGETQYF. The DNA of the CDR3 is TGTGCCAGCTCAAGGGAGGCAGGGGGAGAGACCCAGTACTTC.

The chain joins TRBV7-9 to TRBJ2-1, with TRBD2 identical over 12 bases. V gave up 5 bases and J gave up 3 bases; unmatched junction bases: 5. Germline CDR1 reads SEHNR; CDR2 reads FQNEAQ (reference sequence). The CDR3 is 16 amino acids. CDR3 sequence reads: CASSHPLAGGYNEQFF. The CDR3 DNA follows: TGTGCCAGCAGCCACCCACTAGCGGGAGGCTACAATGAGCAGTTCTTC.

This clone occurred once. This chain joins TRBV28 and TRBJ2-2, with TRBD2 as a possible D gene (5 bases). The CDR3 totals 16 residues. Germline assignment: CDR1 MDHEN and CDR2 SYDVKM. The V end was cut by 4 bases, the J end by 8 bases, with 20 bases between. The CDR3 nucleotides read TGTGCCAGCAGTTCCAGCGGCCTCCCCCTAGGAGGGGAGCTGTTTTTT. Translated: CASSSSGLPLGGELFF.

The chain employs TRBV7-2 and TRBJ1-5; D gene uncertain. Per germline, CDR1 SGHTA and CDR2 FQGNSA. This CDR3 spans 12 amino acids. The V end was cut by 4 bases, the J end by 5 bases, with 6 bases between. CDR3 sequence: CASSSMDQPQHF. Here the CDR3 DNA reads TGTGCCAGCAGCTCTATGGATCAGCCCCAGCATTTT.

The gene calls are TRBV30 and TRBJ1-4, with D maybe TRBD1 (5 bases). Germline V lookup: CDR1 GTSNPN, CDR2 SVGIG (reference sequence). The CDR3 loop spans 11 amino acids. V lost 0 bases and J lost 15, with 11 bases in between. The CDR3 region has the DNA TGTGCCTGGAGTGTCGGAGGGACTTTGTTTTTT. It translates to CAWSVGGTLFF.

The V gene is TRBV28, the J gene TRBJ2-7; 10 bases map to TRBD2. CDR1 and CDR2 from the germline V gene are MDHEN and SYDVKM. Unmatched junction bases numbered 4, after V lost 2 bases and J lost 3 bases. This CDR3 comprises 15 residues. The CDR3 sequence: CASSLAASGSYEQYF. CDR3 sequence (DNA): TGTGCCAGCAGTTTAGCGGCTAGCGGGAGCTACGAGCAGTACTTC.

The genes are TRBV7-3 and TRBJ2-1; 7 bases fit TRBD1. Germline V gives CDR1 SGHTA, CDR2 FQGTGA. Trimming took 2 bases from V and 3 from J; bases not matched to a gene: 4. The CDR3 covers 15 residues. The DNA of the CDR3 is TGTGCCAGCAGCTTAGCGTCAGGGGGCTACAATGAGCAGTTCTTC. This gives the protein CASSLASGGYNEQFF. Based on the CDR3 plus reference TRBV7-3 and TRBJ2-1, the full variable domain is GAGVSQTPSNKVTEKGKYVELRCDPISGHTALYWYRQSLGQGPEFLIYFQGTGAADDSGLPNDRFFAVRPEGSVSTLKIQRTERGDSAVYLCASSLASGGYNEQFFGPGTRLTVL.

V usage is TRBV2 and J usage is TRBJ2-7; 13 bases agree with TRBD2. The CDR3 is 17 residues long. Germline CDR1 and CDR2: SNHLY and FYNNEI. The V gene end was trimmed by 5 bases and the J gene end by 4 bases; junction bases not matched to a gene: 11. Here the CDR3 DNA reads TGTGCCAGCAGTTCCGGGGTACTAGCGGGAGGGCTATACGAGCAGTACTTC. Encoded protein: CASSSGVLAGGLYEQYF. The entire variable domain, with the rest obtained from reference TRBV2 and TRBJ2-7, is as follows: EPEVTQTPSHQVTQMGQEVILRCVPISNHLYFYWYRQILGQKVEFLVSFYNNEISEKSEIFDDQFSVERPDGSNFTLKIRSTKLEDSAMYFCASSSGVLAGGLYEQYFGPGTRLTVT.

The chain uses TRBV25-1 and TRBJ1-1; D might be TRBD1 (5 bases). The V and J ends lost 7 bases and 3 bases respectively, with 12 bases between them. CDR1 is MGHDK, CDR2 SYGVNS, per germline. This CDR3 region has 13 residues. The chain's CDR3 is CASTGTAYTEAFF. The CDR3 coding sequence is TGTGCCAGCACCGGGACGGCCTACACTGAAGCTTTCTTT. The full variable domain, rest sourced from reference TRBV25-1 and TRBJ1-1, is EADIYQTPRYLVIGTGKKITLECSQTMGHDKMYWYQQDPGMELHLIHYSYGVNSTEKGDLSSESTVSRIRTEHFPLTLESARPSHTSQYLCASTGTAYTEAFFGQGTRLTVV.

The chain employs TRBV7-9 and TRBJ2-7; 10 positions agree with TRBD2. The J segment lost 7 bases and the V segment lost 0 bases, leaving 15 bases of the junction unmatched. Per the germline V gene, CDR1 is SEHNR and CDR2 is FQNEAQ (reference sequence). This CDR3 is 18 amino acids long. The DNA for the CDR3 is TGTGCCAGCAGCTTAGCGTACGGTGTGGGACTAGCGAACGGGGAGCAGTACTTC. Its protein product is CASSLAYGVGLANGEQYF.

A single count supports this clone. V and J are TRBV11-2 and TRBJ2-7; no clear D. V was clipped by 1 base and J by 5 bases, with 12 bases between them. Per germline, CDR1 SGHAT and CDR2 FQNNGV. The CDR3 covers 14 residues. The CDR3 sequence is CASSLGPDRDEQYF. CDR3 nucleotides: TGTGCCAGCAGCTTAGGTCCAGACCGCGACGAGCAGTACTTC.

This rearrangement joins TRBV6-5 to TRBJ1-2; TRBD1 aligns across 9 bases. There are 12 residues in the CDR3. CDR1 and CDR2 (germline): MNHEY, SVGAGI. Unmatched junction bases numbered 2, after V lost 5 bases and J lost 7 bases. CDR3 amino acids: CASSKTGGGYTF. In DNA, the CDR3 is TGTGCCAGCAGTAAGACAGGGGGTGGCTACACCTTC.

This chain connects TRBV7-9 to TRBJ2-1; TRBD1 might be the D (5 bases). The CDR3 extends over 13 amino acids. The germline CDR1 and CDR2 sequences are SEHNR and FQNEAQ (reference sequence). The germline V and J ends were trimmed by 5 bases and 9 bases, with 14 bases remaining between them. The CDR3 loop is CASSPRGSSEQFF. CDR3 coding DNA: TGTGCCAGCAGCCCAAGGGGAAGCAGTGAGCAGTTCTTC. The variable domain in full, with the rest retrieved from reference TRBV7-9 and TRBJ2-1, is DTGVSQNPRHKITKRGQNVTFRCDPISEHNRLYWYRQTLGQGPEFLTYFQNEAQLEKSRLLSDRFSAERPKGSFSTLEIQRTEQGDSAMYLCASSPRGSSEQFFGPGTRLTVL.

The chain's CDR3 is CASSVRGGNNQPQHF. CDR3 coding DNA: TGTGCCAGCAGTGTAAGGGGAGGGAACAATCAGCCCCAGCATTTT. The chain uses TRBV2 and TRBJ1-5; maybe TRBD1 (5 bases). Germline V lookup: CDR1 SNHLY, CDR2 FYNNEI. The length of the CDR3 is 15 residues. Trimming left V 4 bases short and J 3 bases short, with 13 bases between.

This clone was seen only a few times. The CDR3: CASSILPNYGYTF. DNA of the CDR3: TGTGCCAGTAGTATACTCCCTAACTATGGCTACACCTTC. J is TRBJ1-2 and V is TRBV19; D gene uncertain. Trimming left V 2 bases short and J 0 bases short, with 4 bases between. The CDR3 runs to 13 residues. The germline gives CDR1 LNHDA, CDR2 SQIVND (reference sequence).

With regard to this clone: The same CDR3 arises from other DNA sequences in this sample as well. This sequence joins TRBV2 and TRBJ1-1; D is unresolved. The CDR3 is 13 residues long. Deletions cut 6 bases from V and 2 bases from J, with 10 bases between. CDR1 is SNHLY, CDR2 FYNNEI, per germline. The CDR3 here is CASRREGNTEAFF. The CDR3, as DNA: TGTGCCAGCAGGAGGGAGGGTAACACTGAAGCTTTCTTT.